Detailed here is one T cell receptor (beta chain). Antigen specificity is unknown. The sample comes from a study of graft-versus-host responses after intestinal transplantation. Notes on the study in general: In recipient marrow, GvH clones were found, and some appeared first in ileum or blood. Graft-donor T cell macrochimerism in patients accompanied high graft-versus-host to host-versus-graft clonal ratios in allografts.

This CDR3 has 14 amino acids. The germline CDR1 and CDR2 sequences are MNHNY and SVGAGI (reference sequence). V was shortened by 2 bases and J by 5 bases, with 12 bases between the two germline ends. TCRdb's table, derived via immunoSEQ multiplex PCR, lists solely in-frame clones and lacks some. The repertoire holds approximately 81,000 clones, with over 75% as singletons. The material was unstimulated CD8+ T cells sorted from spleen or lymph node cells, obtained before transplant. This sequence was found in a human donor who was the organ donor for an intestinal transplant. The chain employs TRBV6-6 and TRBJ1-1; D ambiguous. The DNA for the CDR3 is TGTGCCAGCAGTTACCTCACCCGTCATACTGAAGCTTTCTTT. Its protein product is CASSYLTRHTEAFF.